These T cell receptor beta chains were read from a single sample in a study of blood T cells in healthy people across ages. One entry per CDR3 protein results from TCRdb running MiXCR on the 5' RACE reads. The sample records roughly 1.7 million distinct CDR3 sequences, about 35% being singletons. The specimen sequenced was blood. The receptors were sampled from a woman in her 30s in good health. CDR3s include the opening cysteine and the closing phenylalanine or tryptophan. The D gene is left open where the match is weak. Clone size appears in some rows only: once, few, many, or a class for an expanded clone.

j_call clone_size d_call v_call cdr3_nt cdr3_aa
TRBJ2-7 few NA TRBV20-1 TGCAGTGCTTGTTGCGAGCAGTACTTC CSACCEQYF
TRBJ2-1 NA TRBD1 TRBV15 TGTGCCACCAGCAGAGGTTGGGTCAGGGGGATGGGGGATGAGCAGTTCTTC CATSRGWVRGMGDEQFF
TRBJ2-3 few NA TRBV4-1 TGCGCCAGCAGCCATTCTCTAACAGGGATTAGCCCGAAGAGGGATACGCAGTATTTT CASSHSLTGISPKRDTQYF
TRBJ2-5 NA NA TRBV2 TGTGCCAGCAGAGTCAGGGGAAAGGAGACCCAGTACTTC CASRVRGKETQYF
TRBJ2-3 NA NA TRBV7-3 TGTACCAGCAGCTTAGCCAGAGGAGATACGCAGTATTTT CTSSLARGDTQYF
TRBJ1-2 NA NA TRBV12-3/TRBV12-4 TGTGCCAGCAGTTTCGAGGGGGATGGCTACACCTTC CASSFEGDGYTF
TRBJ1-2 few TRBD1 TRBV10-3 TGTGCCATCAGTGCCGGGGACAGATCGTATGGCTACACCTTC CAISAGDRSYGYTF
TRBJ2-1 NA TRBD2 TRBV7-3 TGTGCCAGCAGGGTGGGACTAGATTACAATGAGCAGTTCTTC CASRVGLDYNEQFF
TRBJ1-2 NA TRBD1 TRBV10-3 TGTGCCATCAGCGGGACAGCAAACTATGGCTACACCTTC CAISGTANYGYTF
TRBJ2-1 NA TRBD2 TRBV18 TGTGCCAGCTCACGAATAGCGGGAGGGAGCTCCTACAATGAGCAGTTCTTC CASSRIAGGSSYNEQFF
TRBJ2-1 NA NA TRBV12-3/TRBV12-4 TGTGCCAGCAGTTTTGGGCTAGGGGCGTCGGATGAGCAGTTCTTC CASSFGLGASDEQFF
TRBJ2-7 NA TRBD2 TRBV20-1 TGCAGTGCTAGAATAATTGTACTAGCGGACGAGCAGTACTTC CSARIIVLADEQYF
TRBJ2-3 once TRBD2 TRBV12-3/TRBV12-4 TGTGCCAGCAGTTTAGCGGCTAGCGGGAGATCAGATGCGCAGTATTTT CASSLAASGRSDAQYF
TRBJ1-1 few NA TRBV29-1 TGCAGCGTTGGCCCAGGGGCACTCACTGAAGCTTTCTTT CSVGPGALTEAFF
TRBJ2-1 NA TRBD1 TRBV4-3 TGCGCCAGCAGCCAAGATCACAGGGGTAATGAGCAGTTCTTC CASSQDHRGNEQFF
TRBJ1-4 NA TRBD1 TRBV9 TGTGCCAGCAGCGTAGGGACAGGGGCTGAAAAACTGTTTTTT CASSVGTGAEKLFF
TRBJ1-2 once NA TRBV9 TGTGCCAGCAGCGTAGATCTTGGCGGCAGCTCAAGAACCAACTATGACTACACCTTC CASSVDLGGSSRTNYDYTF
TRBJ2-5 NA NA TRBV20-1 TGCAGTGCTAGATCATGGACGGGGGACACTCAAGAGACCCAGTACTTC CSARSWTGDTQETQYF
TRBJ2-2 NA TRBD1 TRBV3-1 TGTGCCAGCAGCCATAGGACAGGGTTCGCCGGGGAGCTGTTTTTT CASSHRTGFAGELFF
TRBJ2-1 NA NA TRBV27 TGTGCCAGCAGCCTTTACGGGCAGGTCCAGGTGGGTGAGCAGTTCTTC CASSLYGQVQVGEQFF
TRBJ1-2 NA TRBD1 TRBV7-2 TGTGCCAGCAGCTTCGCGACAGGGGGCAAATATGGCTACACCTTC CASSFATGGKYGYTF
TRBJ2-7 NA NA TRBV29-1 TGCAGCGCCAGGAAGGGGACCGAGCAGTACTTC CSARKGTEQYF
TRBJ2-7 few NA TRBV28 TGTGCCAGCAGTCACGGTGGGGCTGTTAGCTCCTACGAGCAGTACTTC CASSHGGAVSSYEQYF
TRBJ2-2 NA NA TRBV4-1 TGCGCCAGCAGCATCACGGCGGCGTGGGGCGGGGAGCTGTTTTTT CASSITAAWGGELFF
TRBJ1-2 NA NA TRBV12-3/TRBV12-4 TGTGCCAGCATCCCCAGAAGGACCGCAGATGGCTACACCTTC CASIPRRTADGYTF
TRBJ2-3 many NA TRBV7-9 TGTGCCAGCAGCTTGGGGACACTTCGCACAGATACGCAGTATTTT CASSLGTLRTDTQYF
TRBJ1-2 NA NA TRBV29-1 TGCAGCGTTGAAGAACGAAAGGGGACTAACTATGGCTACACCTTC CSVEERKGTNYGYTF
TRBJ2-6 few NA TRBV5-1 TGCGCCAGCAGCTTGGTCGTCGGCAGGGTGGAGTCTGGGGCCAACGTCCTGACTTTC CASSLVVGRVESGANVLTF
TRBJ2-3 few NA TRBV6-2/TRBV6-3 TGTGCCAGCAGCAGTTATAGAGATACGCAGTATTTT CASSSYRDTQYF
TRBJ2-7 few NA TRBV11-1 TGTGCCAGCAGCTTGGGGACGTGGGGGCCCGCGTTCGAGCAGTACTTC CASSLGTWGPAFEQYF
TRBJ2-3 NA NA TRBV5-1 TGCGCCAGCAGCCAAGTCACTATGCCCGATACGCAGTATTTT CASSQVTMPDTQYF
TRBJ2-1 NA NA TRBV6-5 TGTGCCAGCAGTTTGGGTACCACACGGGGTCGGGAGCAGTTCTTC CASSLGTTRGREQFF
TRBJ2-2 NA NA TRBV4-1 TGCGCCAGCTACGCGAAAGAGGAGCGGGCCGGGGAGCTGTTTTTT CASYAKEERAGELFF
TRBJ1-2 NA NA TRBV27 TGTGCCAGCAGACAATCGAGGGCACCTAACTATGGCTACACCTTC CASRQSRAPNYGYTF
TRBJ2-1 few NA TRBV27 TGTGCCAGCAGCCCGACAGTCGGTGAGCAGTTCTTC CASSPTVGEQFF
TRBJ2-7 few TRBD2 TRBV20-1 TGCAGTGCTAGCTTAGCGGGAGTTTCGTACGAGCAGTACTTC CSASLAGVSYEQYF
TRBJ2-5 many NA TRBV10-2 TGCGCCAGCACCCCAAGTGAGACCCAGTACTTC CASTPSETQYF
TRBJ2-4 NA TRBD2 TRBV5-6 TGTGCCAGCAGCCGCGGACTAGCGGGAGCTACGAACATTCAGTACTTC CASSRGLAGATNIQYF
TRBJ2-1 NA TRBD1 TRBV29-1 TGCAGCGTTGAAGATCTTGAGGCAGGGGGCAAAGAGACCCAGTTCTTC CSVEDLEAGGKETQFF
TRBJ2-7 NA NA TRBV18 TGTGCCAGCTCACCACCACAGAAGAGCTCCTACGAGCAGTACTTC CASSPPQKSSYEQYF
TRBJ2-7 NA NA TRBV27 TGTGCCAGCAGTCCCTACGGCCGGAGTGAGCAGTACTTC CASSPYGRSEQYF